The 14 T cell receptor beta chains below come from one sample, sequenced in a study of immune heterogeneity within non-small cell lung tumors. Using 32 V and 13 J primers, multiplex PCR amplified TCR beta CDR3. Via MiXCR, TCRdb re-called the multiplex PCR reads, giving one row per CDR3 protein. The sample shows fewer than 25,000 distinct CDR3 sequences, 28% of them seen only once. As template, the study used bulk tumor genomic DNA at around 630 ng per sample. While surgery was under way, several biopsies spaced far apart were taken per primary tumor. Undergoing curative surgery were patients whose non-small cell lung cancer was untreated and newly diagnosed. The sample comprised lung tumor tissue. These receptors were taken from a man aged 35 to 55 with non-small cell lung cancer.

The chain carries TRBV7-2 and TRBJ2-1; D may correspond to TRBD1 or TRBD2 (5 bases each). CDR1 SGHTA and CDR2 FQGNSA come from the germline V gene. The CDR3 is 14 residues long. With 1 base removed from V and 6 bases from J, the gap between germline ends came to 10 bases. The CDR3 coding sequence is TGTGCCAGCAGCTTAGTTTCTGGGGGCAATGAGCAGTTCTTC. Its protein is CASSLVSGGNEQFF.

This clonotype is medium-sized in the sample. The rearrangement joins TRBV12-3 or TRBV12-4 to TRBJ2-7; D is uncertain. Trimming shortened V by 2 bases and J by 0 bases, and 14 bases separated the two germline ends. This CDR3 contains 16 residues. CDR3 sequence reads: CASSLRQTLSSYEQYF. In DNA, the CDR3 is TGTGCCAGCAGTTTACGGCAGACCCTAAGCTCCTACGAGCAGTACTTC.

This clonotype rates as medium-sized. The rearrangement links TRBV19 to TRBJ2-3, with D possibly being TRBD1 (5 bases). V was pared by 2 bases and J by 5 bases, with 5 bases between. The germline CDR1 and CDR2 sequences are LNHDA and SQIVND (reference sequence). The CDR3 covers 12 residues. The CDR3 region has the DNA TGTGCCAGTAGTATAAGGGGAGATACGCAGTATTTT. Protein: CASSIRGDTQYF.

This clonotype has a handful of counts. The V call is TRBV20-1, the J call TRBJ1-5; D perhaps matches TRBD1 (6 bases). The germline gives CDR1 DFQATT, CDR2 SNEGSKA (reference sequence). The CDR3 runs to 17 residues. V dropped 5 bases and J dropped 3 bases, with 23 bases sitting between them. CDR3 sequence: CSAVSARDTYNNQPQHF. DNA of the CDR3: TGCAGTGCTGTTTCCGCCCGGGACACATATAACAATCAGCCCCAGCATTTT.

This clonotype was seen many times. The rearrangement joins TRBV5-6 to TRBJ1-5; a possible D gene is TRBD1 (5 bases). This CDR3 has 14 residues. Germline-derived CDR1 and CDR2 are SGHDT and YYEEEE. The ends were cut back, 4 bases at V and 0 bases at J, with 8 bases in the middle. CDR3 bases: TGTGCCAGCAGCGGGGGACTTAGCAATCAGCCCCAGCATTTT. It codes for CASSGGLSNQPQHF.

The V call is TRBV20-1, the J call TRBJ2-5, with 7 bases aligning to TRBD2. Germline CDR1 reads DFQATT; CDR2 reads SNEGSKA (reference sequence). V shed 3 bases and J 8 bases; nucleotides not matched to a gene: 12. The CDR3 runs to 14 residues. The CDR3 reads CSASIPGGSLTQYF. The CDR3 nucleotides read TGCAGTGCTAGTATCCCCGGCGGGAGTCTAACCCAGTACTTC.

As regards this clonotype: The junction differs from germline at one of its ends, possibly a read error. The chain links TRBV7-9 to TRBJ1-4, with D perhaps matching TRBD1 (5 bases). The CDR3 contains 15 residues. CDR1 and CDR2 (germline): SEHNR, FQNEAQ (reference sequence). CDR3: CASSPGGGSNVKLFF. The CDR3 DNA follows: TGTGCCAGCAGCCCTGGTGGGGGTTCTAATGTAAAACTGTTTTTT.

The chain employs TRBV5-4 and TRBJ2-2, with 10 bases aligning to TRBD1. With 4 bases clipped from V and 5 bases from J, the junction kept 2 bases outside the gene matches. CDR3 length: 14 residues. Germline assignment: CDR1 SGHNT and CDR2 YYREEE (reference sequence). The CDR3 bases are TGTGCCAGCAGCACGGACAGGGGGACCGGGGAGCTGTTTTTT. Its translation is CASSTDRGTGELFF.

The CDR3 nucleotides are TGTGCCTGGAGTGCCCTACAGGGGGCGATCGGTGAAGCTTTCTTT. Translation: CAWSALQGAIGEAFF. The chain recombines TRBV30 with TRBJ1-1, with 9 positions matching TRBD1. V shed 1 base and J 7 bases; nucleotides not matched to a gene: 10. This CDR3 has 15 amino acids. Germline assignment: CDR1 GTSNPN and CDR2 SVGIG (reference sequence).

With respect to this clonotype: Since a much larger clone is just one base distant, this may be a read error. The chain employs TRBV6-1 and TRBJ1-1; D is possibly TRBD1 (5 bases). This CDR3 has 13 residues. CDR1 and CDR2 (germline): MNHNS, SASEGT. CDR3 in DNA: TGTGCCAACAGTGTGGGACCGAGAGCTGAAGCTTTCTTT. This sequence encodes CANSVGPRAEAFF.

A few counts support this clonotype. The chain links TRBV20-1 to TRBJ2-1; no clear D. V lost 0 bases, J lost 12 bases, and 15 bases lay in between. The CDR3 extends over 13 amino acids. Germline values: CDR1 DFQATT, CDR2 SNEGSKA (reference sequence). In DNA form, the CDR3 reads TGCAGTGCTAGAGACGTTATGGTGGGCGGGCAGTTCTTC. Protein sequence: CSARDVMVGGQFF.

In the case of this clonotype: Mismatch with germline at one junction end may stem from a read error. The chain joins TRBV7-2 to TRBJ2-6, with D perhaps matching TRBD1 (5 bases). CDR1 SGHTA and CDR2 FQGNSA come from the germline V gene. This CDR3 contains 13 residues. DNA for the CDR3: TGTGCCAGCAGGCCCTCTGGGGCCAACATCCTGACTTTC. It codes for CASRPSGANILTF.

By share, this clonotype counts as medium-sized. The CDR3 sequence: CASSTLAGYNIQYF. CDR3 DNA: TGTGCCAGCAGTACACTAGCGGGATACAACATTCAGTACTTC. The rearrangement links TRBV2 to TRBJ2-4; 10 bases align to TRBD2. From germline, CDR1 is SNHLY and CDR2 FYNNEI. The CDR3 consists of 14 residues. Germline trimming cut 5 bases from V and 7 bases from J; bases unmatched to any gene: 5.

This clonotype has a handful of counts. The chain combines TRBV11-2 with TRBJ2-4; 7 positions match TRBD2. Germline V lookup: CDR1 SGHAT, CDR2 FQNNGV. V lost 8 bases and J lost 5; bases outside the gene matches: 6. This CDR3 comprises 13 residues. The CDR3 sequence is CASGPSGQNIQYF. The CDR3 nucleotides are TGTGCCAGCGGTCCTAGCGGACAAAACATTCAGTACTTC.